Listed here are 24 T cell receptor beta chains from one sample, sequenced in a study of Ad26.COV2.S vaccination and SARS-CoV-2 variants. Method: immunoSEQ multiplex PCR; TCRdb's copy keeps in-frame clones and lacks some. In the table there are about 430,000 clones, around 90% of which are singletons. Treatment reported: some 19 received Ad26.COV2.S at low or high dose, single or two shots; several received placebo; per-sample allocation not given. It was on day 63 after the first vaccine or placebo injection that samples were taken. The sample consisted of peripheral blood, taken in a trial of Ad26.COV2.S vaccine versus placebo. The receptors shown here come from a person between 18 and 60 years old who received the Ad26.COV2.S COVID-19 vaccine or a placebo.

The count of this clone is one. The chain is built from TRBV25-1 and TRBJ2-1, with 8 positions matching TRBD2. CDR1 and CDR2 (germline): MGHDK, SYGVNS. The CDR3 is 17 amino acids. V lost 6 bases to trimming and J lost 1 base; unmatched junction nucleotides: 11. The CDR3 DNA follows: TGTGCCAGCAGCGGGCTAAGCGGGAGCACTTCCTACAATGAGCAGTTCTTC. Protein product: CASSGLSGSTSYNEQFF.

The chain uses TRBV11-2 and TRBJ2-5; D remains unclear. The V and J ends lost 5 bases and 2 bases respectively, with 9 bases between them. The V gene's germline CDR1 is SGHAT and CDR2 FQNNGV. The CDR3 runs to 13 residues. CDR3 in amino acids: CASSTLWQETQYF. CDR3 in DNA: TGTGCCAGCAGCACTTTATGGCAAGAGACCCAGTACTTC. The full variable domain, with the rest looked up from reference TRBV11-2 and TRBJ2-5, is EAGVAQSPRYKIIEKRQSVAFWCNPISGHATLYWYQQILGQGPKLLIQFQNNGVVDDSQLPKDRFSAERLKGVDSTLKIQPAKLEDSAVYLCASSTLWQETQYFGPGTRLLVL.

The chain combines TRBV27 with TRBJ1-1, with a weak D call TRBD1 (6 bases). The CDR3 sequence is 13 residues long. The V end was cut by 7 bases, the J end by 7 bases, with 16 bases between. The germline V gene has CDR1 MNHEY and CDR2 SMNVEV (reference sequence). The CDR3 reads CASITGAGNEAFF. For the CDR3, the DNA is TGTGCCAGCATTACGGGGGCGGGTAATGAAGCTTTCTTT.

The chain combines TRBV6-5 with TRBJ1-4; no definite D call. V was clipped by 8 bases and J by 8 bases, with 12 bases between them. This CDR3 region has 12 residues. The germline gives CDR1 MNHEY, CDR2 SVGAGI. The CDR3 here is CASGRTQEKLFF. In DNA form, the CDR3 reads TGTGCCAGCGGGCGGACCCAAGAAAAACTGTTTTTT.

This rearrangement joins TRBV19 to TRBJ1-1, with D uncertain. CDR3 length: 10 residues. Between the trimmed V and J ends, which lost 7 bases and 5 bases, there was a span of 5 bases. Per germline, CDR1 LNHDA and CDR2 SQIVND (reference sequence). The CDR3 DNA follows: TGTGCCAGTAAGAAGACTGAAGCTTTCTTT. It is translated as CASKKTEAFF. The variable domain in full, completed from reference TRBV19 and TRBJ1-1, reads DGGITQSPKYLFRKEGQNVTLSCEQNLNHDAMYWYRQDPGQGLRLIYYSQIVNDFQKGDIAEGYSVSREKKESFPLTVTSAQKNPTAFYLCASKKTEAFFGQGTRLTVV.

V is TRBV5-6 and J is TRBJ2-5, with 7 bases that match TRBD1. Germline V CDR1 and CDR2: SGHDT, YYEEEE. The CDR3 extends over 17 amino acids. V lost 3 bases to trimming and J lost 1 base; unmatched junction nucleotides: 12. CDR3 coding DNA: TGTGCCAGCAGCTCAACCAGGGTCAGGGGGACCCAAGAGACCCAGTACTTC. This sequence encodes CASSSTRVRGTQETQYF.

This rearrangement joins TRBV29-1 to TRBJ1-1; no definite D call. In germline, CDR1 is SQVTM, CDR2 ANQGSEA. The CDR3 covers 12 residues. The V and J ends lost 0 bases and 10 bases respectively, with 12 bases between them. The CDR3 is CSVEDVGRAAFF. As DNA, the CDR3 is TGCAGCGTTGAAGATGTTGGAAGGGCAGCTTTCTTT.

This clone was picked up a small number of times. The chain joins TRBV2 to TRBJ1-2, with TRBD1 as a possible D gene (6 bases). Germline values: CDR1 SNHLY, CDR2 FYNNEI. With 6 bases removed from V and 6 bases from J, the gap between germline ends came to 11 bases. There are 12 residues in the CDR3. In nucleotides, the CDR3 is TGTGCCAGCAGGCCAGGGGACGATGGCTACACCTTC. This sequence encodes CASRPGDDGYTF.

The chain carries TRBV15 and TRBJ2-1; D is uncertain. CDR1 and CDR2 (germline): LNHNV, YYDKDF (reference sequence). Trimming removed 2 bases from V and 3 bases from J, with 5 bases in between. The CDR3 contains 13 residues. CDR3 in DNA: TGTGCCACCAGCAGACCAATCTACAATGAGCAGTTCTTC. This codes for CATSRPIYNEQFF.

As for this clone: This CDR3 is also generated by other DNA sequences in the sample. The chain recombines TRBV5-1 with TRBJ2-7; tentatively, D is TRBD1 (6 bases). This CDR3 spans 15 amino acids. V lost 0 bases and J 0 bases, leaving 10 bases between the germline ends. Germline-derived CDR1 and CDR2 are SGHRS and YFSETQ. The CDR3 loop reads CASSLAQGLSYEQYF. For the CDR3, the DNA is TGCGCCAGCAGCTTGGCTCAGGGGCTCTCCTACGAGCAGTACTTC.

The V gene is TRBV10-1, the J gene TRBJ2-7; 9 bases are a match to TRBD1. This CDR3 contains 14 residues. The germline CDR1 and CDR2 sequences are WNHNN and SYGVQD (reference sequence). V lost 5 bases and J lost 7; bases outside the gene matches: 9. The CDR3 protein is CASSLGQGLGEQYF. The CDR3, as DNA: TGCGCCAGCAGTCTGGGACAGGGCCTAGGGGAGCAGTACTTC.

The rearrangement joins TRBV7-2 to TRBJ1-1; D not resolved. The length of the CDR3 is 13 residues. Germline V lookup: CDR1 SGHTA, CDR2 FQGNSA. Trimming cost V 6 bases and J 7 bases, with 15 bases left between them. The CDR3 protein is CASRPSVVGEAFF. Written as DNA, the CDR3 is TGTGCCAGCAGGCCTAGTGTGGTGGGTGAAGCTTTCTTT.

The chain joins TRBV6-5 to TRBJ2-7, with 12 bases fitting TRBD2. This CDR3 contains 15 residues. The V gene end was trimmed by 0 bases and the J gene end by 7 bases; junction bases not matched to a gene: 4. Germline assignment: CDR1 MNHEY and CDR2 SVGAGI. CDR3 DNA: TGTGCCAGCAGTTACTCGCTAACTAGCGGGAGGGAGCAGTACTTC. Translating it yields CASSYSLTSGREQYF.

This chain joins TRBV27 and TRBJ2-2, with 9 bases aligning to TRBD1. V lost 6 bases, J lost 2 bases, and 16 bases stayed unmatched. The CDR3 contains 19 residues. Germline assignment: CDR1 MNHEY and CDR2 SMNVEV (reference sequence). CDR3 amino acids: CASSPQGQGIGSNTGELFF. The CDR3 coding sequence is TGTGCCAGCAGCCCCCAGGGACAGGGAATAGGGTCAAACACCGGGGAGCTGTTTTTT.

The chain carries TRBV5-8 and TRBJ1-2; unclear D gene. The V gene's germline CDR1 is SGHTS and CDR2 YDEGEE. The CDR3 loop spans 15 amino acids. Trimming pared 2 bases from V and 6 bases from J, leaving 17 bases between. The DNA for the CDR3 is TGTGCCAGCAGCTTTTCGGAAGTACGTGGGGATGGCTACACCTTC. It is translated as CASSFSEVRGDGYTF.

V gene TRBV5-6 combines with J gene TRBJ1-2, with D unclear. The CDR3 has 14 residues. Germline V CDR1 and CDR2: SGHDT, YYEEEE. Trimming cost V 1 base and J 4 bases, with 11 bases left between them. The CDR3: CASSLWAPSYGYTF. The CDR3 DNA reads as TGTGCCAGCAGCTTGTGGGCCCCCTCCTATGGCTACACCTTC.

The V gene is TRBV6-5, the J gene TRBJ1-5, with TRBD1 as a possible D gene (6 bases). In germline, CDR1 is MNHEY, CDR2 SVGAGI. The CDR3 has 15 amino acids. V lost 4 bases, J lost 0 bases, and 10 bases lay in between. DNA of the CDR3: TGTGCCAGCAGTTCGCACAGGGATAGCAATCAGCCCCAGCATTTT. The encoded protein is CASSSHRDSNQPQHF.

V and J are TRBV6-5 and TRBJ1-6; perhaps TRBD1 as D (6 bases). CDR1 MNHEY and CDR2 SVGAGI come from the germline V gene. This CDR3 is built from 16 residues. Trimming took 2 bases from V and 9 from J, leaving 17 bases between them. The CDR3 DNA follows: TGTGCCAGCAGTTACGGGGGACAAGGGGAGGGTTCACCCCTCCACTTT. It translates to CASSYGGQGEGSPLHF.

This clone has just one count. This sequence joins TRBV7-8 and TRBJ1-5; D is perhaps TRBD1 (6 bases). The CDR3 loop spans 16 amino acids. Germline values: CDR1 SGHVS, CDR2 FQNEAQ. The V end was cut by 1 base, the J end by 6 bases, with 16 bases between. The CDR3 region is CASSLVVGQLPQPQHF. CDR3 nucleotide sequence: TGTGCCAGCAGCTTAGTGGTAGGACAGCTGCCTCAGCCCCAGCATTTT.

The chain is built from TRBV7-9 and TRBJ1-1; D is possibly TRBD1 (6 bases). The CDR3 extends over 15 amino acids. Germline CDR1 SEHNR, CDR2 FQNEAQ (reference sequence). V was trimmed by 2 bases and J by 1 base, leaving 11 bases between them. CDR3: CASSLFGGPNTEAFF. DNA of the CDR3: TGTGCCAGCAGCTTATTTGGGGGCCCGAACACTGAAGCTTTCTTT.

This chain joins TRBV3-1 (or the pseudogene TRBV3-2) and TRBJ2-5; D not resolved. Germline V gene data show CDR1 as LGHDT and CDR2 as YNNKEL (reference sequence). Trimming removed 0 bases at V and 5 bases at J, with 13 bases between. The length of the CDR3 is 15 residues. For the CDR3, the DNA is TGTGCCAGCAGCCAAGATTCGGACCCGAGGGAGACCCAGTACTTC. Translating it yields CASSQDSDPRETQYF.

The gene calls are TRBV10-2 and TRBJ1-3, with D hard to call. Trimming took 0 bases from V and 4 from J, leaving 10 bases between them. From germline, CDR1 is WSHSY and CDR2 SAAADI. The CDR3 totals 15 residues. CDR3 residues: CASSESRTSGNTIYF. In DNA form, the CDR3 reads TGCGCCAGCAGTGAGTCAAGAACGTCCGGAAACACCATATATTTT.

The chain has TRBV6-4 and TRBJ2-6; D is possibly TRBD1 (6 bases). V dropped 2 bases and J dropped 0 bases, with 23 bases sitting between them. In germline, CDR1 is MRHNA, CDR2 SNTAGT. The CDR3 loop spans 21 amino acids. The CDR3 DNA reads as TGTGCCAGCAGTGACCAACGACCAGGGACACCAGGACACTCTGGGGCCAACGTCCTGACTTTC. Translation gives CASSDQRPGTPGHSGANVLTF.

The CDR3 protein is CASSYYVQGLSETQYF. The CDR3 DNA sequence: TGTGCCAGCAGTTACTATGTACAGGGTCTCTCAGAGACCCAGTACTTC. This chain joins TRBV6-5 and TRBJ2-5, with D possibly matching TRBD1 (6 bases). The germline V and J ends were trimmed by 1 base and 4 bases, with 16 bases remaining between them. From germline, CDR1 is MNHEY and CDR2 SVGAGI. The CDR3 has 16 residues.